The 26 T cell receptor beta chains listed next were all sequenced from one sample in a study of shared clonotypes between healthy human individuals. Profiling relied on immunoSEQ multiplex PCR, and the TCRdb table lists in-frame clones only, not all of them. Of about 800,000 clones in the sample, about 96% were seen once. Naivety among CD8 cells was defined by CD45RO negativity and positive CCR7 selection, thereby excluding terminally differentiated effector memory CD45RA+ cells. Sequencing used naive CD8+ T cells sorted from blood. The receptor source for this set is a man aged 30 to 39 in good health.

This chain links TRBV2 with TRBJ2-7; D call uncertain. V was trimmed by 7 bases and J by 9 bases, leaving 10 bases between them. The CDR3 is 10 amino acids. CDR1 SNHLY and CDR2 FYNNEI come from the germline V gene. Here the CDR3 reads CASKGKGQYF. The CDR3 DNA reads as TGTGCCAGCAAGGGAAAAGGGCAGTACTTC.

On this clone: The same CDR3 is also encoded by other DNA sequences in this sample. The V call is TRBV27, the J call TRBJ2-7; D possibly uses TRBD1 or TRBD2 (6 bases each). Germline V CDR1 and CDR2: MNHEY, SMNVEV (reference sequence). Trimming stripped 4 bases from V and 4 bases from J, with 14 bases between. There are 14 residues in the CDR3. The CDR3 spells CASSSGTRGYEQYF. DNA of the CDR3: TGTGCCAGCAGTTCCGGGACACGGGGGTACGAGCAGTACTTC.

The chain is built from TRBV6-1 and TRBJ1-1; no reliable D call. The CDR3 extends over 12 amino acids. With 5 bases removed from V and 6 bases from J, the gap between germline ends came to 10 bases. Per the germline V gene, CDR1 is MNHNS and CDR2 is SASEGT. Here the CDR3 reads CASSRQPPEAFF. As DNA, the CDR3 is TGTGCCAGCAGTCGCCAACCTCCTGAAGCTTTCTTT.

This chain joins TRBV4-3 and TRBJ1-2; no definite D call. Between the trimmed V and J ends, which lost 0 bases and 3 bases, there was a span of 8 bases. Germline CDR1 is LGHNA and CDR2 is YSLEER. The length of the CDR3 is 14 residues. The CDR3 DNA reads TGCGCCAGCAGCCAAGACCCACGGGACTATGGCTACACCTTC. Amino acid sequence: CASSQDPRDYGYTF.

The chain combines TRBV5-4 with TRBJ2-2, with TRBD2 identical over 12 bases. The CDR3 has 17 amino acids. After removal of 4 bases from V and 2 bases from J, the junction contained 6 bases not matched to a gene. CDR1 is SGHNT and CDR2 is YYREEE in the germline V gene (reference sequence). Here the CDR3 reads CASSPGLAGKNTGELFF. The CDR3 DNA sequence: TGTGCCAGCAGCCCCGGACTAGCGGGAAAAAACACCGGGGAGCTGTTTTTT.

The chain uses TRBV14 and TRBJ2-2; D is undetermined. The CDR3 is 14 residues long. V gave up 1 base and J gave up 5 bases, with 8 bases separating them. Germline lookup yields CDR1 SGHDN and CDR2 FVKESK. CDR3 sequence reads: CASSQASETGELFF. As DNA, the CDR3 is TGTGCCAGCAGCCAAGCCTCGGAGACCGGGGAGCTGTTTTTT. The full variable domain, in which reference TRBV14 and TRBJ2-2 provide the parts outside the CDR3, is EAGVTQFPSHSVIEKGQTVTLRCDPISGHDNLYWYRRVMGKEIKFLLHFVKESKQDESGMPNNRFLAERTGGTYSTLKVQPAELEDSGVYFCASSQASETGELFFGEGSRLTVL.

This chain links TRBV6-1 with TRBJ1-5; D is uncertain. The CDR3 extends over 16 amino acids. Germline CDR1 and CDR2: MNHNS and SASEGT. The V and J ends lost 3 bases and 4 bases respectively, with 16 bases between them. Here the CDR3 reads CASSEFGPGENQPQHF. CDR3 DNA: TGTGCCAGCAGTGAGTTTGGCCCCGGGGAAAATCAGCCCCAGCATTTT.

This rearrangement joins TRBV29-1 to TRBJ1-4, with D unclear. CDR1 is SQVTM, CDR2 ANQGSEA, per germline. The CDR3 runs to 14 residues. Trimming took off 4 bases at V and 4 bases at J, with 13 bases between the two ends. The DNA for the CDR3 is TGCAGCGTTGTTTTATCGGGTGATAATGAAAAACTGTTTTTT. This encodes CSVVLSGDNEKLFF.

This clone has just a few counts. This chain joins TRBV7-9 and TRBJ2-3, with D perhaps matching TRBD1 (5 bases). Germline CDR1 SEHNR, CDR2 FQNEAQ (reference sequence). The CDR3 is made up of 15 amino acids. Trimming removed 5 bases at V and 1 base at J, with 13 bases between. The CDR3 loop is CASSLRQGGTDTQYF. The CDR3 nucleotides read TGTGCCAGCAGCCTTCGTCAGGGTGGCACAGATACGCAGTATTTT.

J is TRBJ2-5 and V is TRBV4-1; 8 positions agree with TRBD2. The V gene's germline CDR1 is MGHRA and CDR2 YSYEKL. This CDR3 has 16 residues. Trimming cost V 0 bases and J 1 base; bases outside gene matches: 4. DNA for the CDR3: TGCGCCAGCAGCCAAGAGGGGGGACTAGTCCAAGAGACCCAGTACTTC. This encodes CASSQEGGLVQETQYF.

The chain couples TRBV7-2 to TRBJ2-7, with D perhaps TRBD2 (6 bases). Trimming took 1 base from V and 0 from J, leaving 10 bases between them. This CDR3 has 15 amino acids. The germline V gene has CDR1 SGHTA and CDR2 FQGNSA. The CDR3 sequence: CASSLDGSPSYEQYF. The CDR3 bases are TGTGCCAGCAGCTTAGACGGGAGTCCCTCCTACGAGCAGTACTTC.

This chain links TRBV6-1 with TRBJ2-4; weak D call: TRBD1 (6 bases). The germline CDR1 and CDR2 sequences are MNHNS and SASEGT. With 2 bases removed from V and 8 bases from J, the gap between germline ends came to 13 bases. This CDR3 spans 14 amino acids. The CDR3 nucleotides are TGTGCCAGCAGTGAACTTCAGGGGATGGACATTCAGTACTTC. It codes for CASSELQGMDIQYF.

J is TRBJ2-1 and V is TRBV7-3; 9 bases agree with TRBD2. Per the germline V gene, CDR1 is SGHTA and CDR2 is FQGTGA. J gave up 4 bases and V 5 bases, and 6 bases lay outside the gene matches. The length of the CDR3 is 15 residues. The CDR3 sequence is CASSPNSGSYNEQFF. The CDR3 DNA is TGTGCCAGCAGCCCTAATAGCGGGAGTTACAATGAGCAGTTCTTC. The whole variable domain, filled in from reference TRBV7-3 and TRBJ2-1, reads GAGVSQTPSNKVTEKGKYVELRCDPISGHTALYWYRQSLGQGPEFLIYFQGTGAADDSGLPNDRFFAVRPEGSVSTLKIQRTERGDSAVYLCASSPNSGSYNEQFFGPGTRLTVL.

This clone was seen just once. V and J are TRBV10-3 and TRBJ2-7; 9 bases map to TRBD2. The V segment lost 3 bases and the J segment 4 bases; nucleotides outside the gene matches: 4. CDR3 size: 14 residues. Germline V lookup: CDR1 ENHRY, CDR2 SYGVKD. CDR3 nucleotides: TGTGCCATCAGTGAAGTAGCGGGAGATTACGAGCAGTACTTC. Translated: CAISEVAGDYEQYF.

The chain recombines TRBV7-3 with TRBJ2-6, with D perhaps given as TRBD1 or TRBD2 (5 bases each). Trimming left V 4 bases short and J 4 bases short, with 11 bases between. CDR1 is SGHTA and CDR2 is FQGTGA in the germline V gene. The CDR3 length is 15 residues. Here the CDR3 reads CASSSEGNGANVLTF. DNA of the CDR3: TGTGCCAGCAGCTCTGAGGGGAACGGGGCCAACGTCCTGACTTTC.

As DNA, the CDR3 is TGTGCCAGCTCACCACGACCGGGACAGGGGAAGGACGAGCAGTACTTC. Translation: CASSPRPGQGKDEQYF. The genes are TRBV18 and TRBJ2-7; 10 bases align to TRBD1. The CDR3 has 16 residues. The ends lost 1 base at V and 5 bases at J; junction bases unmatched: 8. Germline CDR1 KGHSH, CDR2 LQKENI.

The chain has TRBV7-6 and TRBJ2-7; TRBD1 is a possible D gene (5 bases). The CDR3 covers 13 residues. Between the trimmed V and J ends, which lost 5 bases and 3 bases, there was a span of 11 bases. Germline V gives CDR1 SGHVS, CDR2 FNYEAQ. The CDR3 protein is CASSPGLLYEQYF. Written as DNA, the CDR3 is TGTGCCAGCAGCCCAGGGTTACTCTACGAGCAGTACTTC.

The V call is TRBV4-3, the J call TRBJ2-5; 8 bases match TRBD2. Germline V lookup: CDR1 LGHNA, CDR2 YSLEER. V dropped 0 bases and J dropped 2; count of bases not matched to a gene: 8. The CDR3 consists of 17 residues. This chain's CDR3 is CASSQDLTSALQETQYF. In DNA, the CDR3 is TGCGCCAGCAGCCAAGATTTGACTAGCGCCCTTCAAGAGACCCAGTACTTC.

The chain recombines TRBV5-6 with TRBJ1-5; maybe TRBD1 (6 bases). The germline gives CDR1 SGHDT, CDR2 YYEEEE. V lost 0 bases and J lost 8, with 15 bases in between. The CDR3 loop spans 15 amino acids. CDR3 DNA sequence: TGTGCCAGCAGCTTGGATAGCGGCAGGGGAAAGCCCCAGCATTTT. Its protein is CASSLDSGRGKPQHF. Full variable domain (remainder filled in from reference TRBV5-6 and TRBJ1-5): DAGVTQSPTHLIKTRGQQVTLRCSPKSGHDTVSWYQQALGQGPQFIFQYYEEEERQRGNFPDRFSGHQFPNYSSELNVNALLLGDSALYLCASSLDSGRGKPQHFGDGTRLSIL.

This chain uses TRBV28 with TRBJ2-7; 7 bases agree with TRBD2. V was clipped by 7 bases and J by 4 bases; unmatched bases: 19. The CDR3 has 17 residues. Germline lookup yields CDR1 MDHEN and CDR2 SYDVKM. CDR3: CASTGLNRDYDRYEQYF. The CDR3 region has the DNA TGTGCCAGCACCGGATTAAACCGGGACTACGATAGGTACGAGCAGTACTTC.

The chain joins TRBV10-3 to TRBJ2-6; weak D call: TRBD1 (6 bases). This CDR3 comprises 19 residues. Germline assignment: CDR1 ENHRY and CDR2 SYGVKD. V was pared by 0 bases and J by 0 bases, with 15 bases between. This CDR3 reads CAISESGAGLLSGANVLTF. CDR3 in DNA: TGTGCCATCAGTGAGTCGGGGGCAGGCCTCCTCTCTGGGGCCAACGTCCTGACTTTC.

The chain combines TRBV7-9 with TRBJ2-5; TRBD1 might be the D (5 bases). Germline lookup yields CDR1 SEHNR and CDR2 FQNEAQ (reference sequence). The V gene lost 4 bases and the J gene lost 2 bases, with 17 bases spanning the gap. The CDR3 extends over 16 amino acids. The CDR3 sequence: CASSSVNRQSQETQYF. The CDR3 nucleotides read TGTGCCAGCAGCTCCGTTAACAGACAGAGTCAAGAGACCCAGTACTTC.

This CDR3 reads CASSFLDREGEAFF. The DNA of the CDR3 is TGTGCCAGCAGTTTCCTGGACAGGGAGGGTGAAGCTTTCTTT. The J gene is TRBJ1-1, the V gene TRBV27; 8 bases line up with TRBD1. CDR1 is MNHEY, CDR2 SMNVEV, per germline (reference sequence). Losses at the gene ends were 3 bases for V and 7 bases for J; bases not matched to a gene: 7. The CDR3 totals 14 residues.

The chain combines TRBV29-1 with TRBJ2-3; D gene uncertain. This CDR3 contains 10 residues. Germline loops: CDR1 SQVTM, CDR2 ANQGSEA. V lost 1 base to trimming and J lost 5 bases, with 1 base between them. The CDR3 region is CSVEVDTQYF. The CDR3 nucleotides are TGCAGCGTTGAAGTAGATACGCAGTATTTT.

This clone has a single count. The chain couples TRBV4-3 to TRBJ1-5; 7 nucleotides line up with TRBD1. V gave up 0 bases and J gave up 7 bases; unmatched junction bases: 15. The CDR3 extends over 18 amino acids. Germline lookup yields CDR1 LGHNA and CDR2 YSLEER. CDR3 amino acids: CASSQDLGEQGYYQPQHF. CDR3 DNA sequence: TGCGCCAGCAGCCAAGATCTGGGGGAACAGGGGTATTACCAGCCCCAGCATTTT.

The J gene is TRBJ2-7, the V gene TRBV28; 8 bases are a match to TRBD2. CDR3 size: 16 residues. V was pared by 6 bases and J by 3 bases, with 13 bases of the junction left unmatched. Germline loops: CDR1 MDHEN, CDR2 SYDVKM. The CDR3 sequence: CASSQNPGLGIYEQYF. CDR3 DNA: TGTGCCAGCAGCCAGAATCCGGGACTAGGTATCTACGAGCAGTACTTC.